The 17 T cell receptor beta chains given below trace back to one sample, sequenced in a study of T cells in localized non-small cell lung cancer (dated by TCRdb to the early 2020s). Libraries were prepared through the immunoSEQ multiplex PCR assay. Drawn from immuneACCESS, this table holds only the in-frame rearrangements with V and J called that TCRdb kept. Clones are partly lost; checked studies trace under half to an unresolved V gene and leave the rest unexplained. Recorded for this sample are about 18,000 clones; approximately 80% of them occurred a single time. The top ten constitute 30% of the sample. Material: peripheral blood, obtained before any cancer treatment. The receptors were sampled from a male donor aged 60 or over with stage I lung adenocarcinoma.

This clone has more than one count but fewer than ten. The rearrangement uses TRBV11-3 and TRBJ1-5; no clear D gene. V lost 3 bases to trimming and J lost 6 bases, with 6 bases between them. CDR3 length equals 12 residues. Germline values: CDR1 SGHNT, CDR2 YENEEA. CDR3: CASSLGSQPQHF. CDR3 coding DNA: TGTGCCAGCAGCTTGGGTAGTCAGCCCCAGCATTTT.

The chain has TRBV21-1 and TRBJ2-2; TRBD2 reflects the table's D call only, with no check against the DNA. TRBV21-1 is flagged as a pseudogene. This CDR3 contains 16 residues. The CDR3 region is CASSSRTTLTPGKLFF. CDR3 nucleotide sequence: TGTGCCAGCAGCTCCCGGACTACCTTAACACCGGGGAAGCTGTTTTTT.

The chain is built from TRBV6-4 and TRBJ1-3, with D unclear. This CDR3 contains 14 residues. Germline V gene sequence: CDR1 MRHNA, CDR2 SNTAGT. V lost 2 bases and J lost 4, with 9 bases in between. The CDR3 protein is CASSDPATGNTIYF. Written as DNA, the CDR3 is TGTGCCAGCAGTGACCCAGCAACCGGAAACACCATATATTTT.

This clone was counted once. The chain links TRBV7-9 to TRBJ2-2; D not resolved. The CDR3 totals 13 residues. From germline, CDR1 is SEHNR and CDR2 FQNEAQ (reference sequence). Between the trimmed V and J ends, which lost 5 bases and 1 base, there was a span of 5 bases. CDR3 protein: CASSPRNTGELFF. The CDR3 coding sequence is TGTGCCAGCAGCCCGAGGAACACCGGGGAGCTGTTTTTT.

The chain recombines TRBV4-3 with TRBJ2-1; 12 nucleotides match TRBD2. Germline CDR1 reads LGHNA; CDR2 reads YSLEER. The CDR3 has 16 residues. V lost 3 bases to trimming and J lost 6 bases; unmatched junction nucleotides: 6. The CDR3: CASSHVLAGGRNEQFF. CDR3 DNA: TGCGCCAGCAGCCACGTTCTAGCGGGAGGGCGCAATGAGCAGTTCTTC.

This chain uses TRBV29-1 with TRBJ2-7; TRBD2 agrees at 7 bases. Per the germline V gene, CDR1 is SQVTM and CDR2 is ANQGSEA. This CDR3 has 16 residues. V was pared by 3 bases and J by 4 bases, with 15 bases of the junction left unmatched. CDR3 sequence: CSVEEYSGGSRYEQYF. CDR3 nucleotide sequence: TGCAGCGTTGAGGAGTATTCGGGCGGGAGTAGGTACGAGCAGTACTTC.

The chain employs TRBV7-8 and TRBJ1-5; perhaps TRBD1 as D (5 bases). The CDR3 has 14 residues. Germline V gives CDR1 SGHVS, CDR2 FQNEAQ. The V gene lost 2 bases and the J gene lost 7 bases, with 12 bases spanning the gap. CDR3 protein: CASSLLGGEQPQHF. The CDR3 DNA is TGTGCCAGCAGCTTACTCGGAGGGGAGCAGCCCCAGCATTTT.

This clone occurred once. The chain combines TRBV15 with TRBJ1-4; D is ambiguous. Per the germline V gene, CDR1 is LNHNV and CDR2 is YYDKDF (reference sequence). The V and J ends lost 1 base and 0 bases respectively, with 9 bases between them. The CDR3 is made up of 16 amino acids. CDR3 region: CATSRAQSTTNEKLFF. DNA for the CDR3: TGTGCCACCAGCAGAGCGCAAAGTACAACTAATGAAAAACTGTTTTTT.

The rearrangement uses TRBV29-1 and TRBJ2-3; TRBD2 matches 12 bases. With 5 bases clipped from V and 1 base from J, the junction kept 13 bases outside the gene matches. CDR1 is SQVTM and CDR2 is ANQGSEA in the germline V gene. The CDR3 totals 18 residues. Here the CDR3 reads CSVTLAGGTIPGTDTQYF. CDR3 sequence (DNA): TGCAGCGTTACCCTAGCGGGGGGGACGATCCCGGGCACAGATACGCAGTATTTT.

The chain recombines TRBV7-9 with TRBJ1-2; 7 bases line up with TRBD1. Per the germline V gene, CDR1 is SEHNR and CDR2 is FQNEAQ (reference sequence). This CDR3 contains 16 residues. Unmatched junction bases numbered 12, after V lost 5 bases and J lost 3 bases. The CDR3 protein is CASSATGQVIDYGYTF. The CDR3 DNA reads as TGTGCCAGCAGCGCCACAGGACAGGTGATTGACTATGGCTACACCTTC. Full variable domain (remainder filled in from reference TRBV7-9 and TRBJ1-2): DTGVSQNPRHKITKRGQNVTFRCDPISEHNRLYWYRQTLGQGPEFLTYFQNEAQLEKSRLLSDRFSAERPKGSFSTLEIQRTEQGDSAMYLCASSATGQVIDYGYTFGSGTRLTVV.

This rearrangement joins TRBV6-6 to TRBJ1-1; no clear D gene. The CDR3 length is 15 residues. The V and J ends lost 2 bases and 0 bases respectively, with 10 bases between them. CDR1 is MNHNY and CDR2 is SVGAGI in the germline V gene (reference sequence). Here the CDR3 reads CASSYPGPMNTEAFF. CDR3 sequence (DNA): TGTGCCAGCAGTTACCCCGGCCCCATGAACACTGAAGCTTTCTTT.

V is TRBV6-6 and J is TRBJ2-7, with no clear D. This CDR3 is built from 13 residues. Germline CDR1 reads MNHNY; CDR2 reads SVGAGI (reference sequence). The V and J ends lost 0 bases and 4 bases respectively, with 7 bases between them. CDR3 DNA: TGTGCCAGCAGTTACTCGACGGTTTACGAGCAGTACTTC. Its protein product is CASSYSTVYEQYF.

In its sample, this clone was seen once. This CDR3 is CASSRDRAGSSYNEQFF. The CDR3 nucleotides are TGTGCCAGCAGCAGAGATAGGGCAGGGAGCTCCTACAATGAGCAGTTCTTC. The genes are TRBV21-1 and TRBJ2-1. TRBV21-1 is shown as a pseudogene. The CDR3 spans 17 residues.

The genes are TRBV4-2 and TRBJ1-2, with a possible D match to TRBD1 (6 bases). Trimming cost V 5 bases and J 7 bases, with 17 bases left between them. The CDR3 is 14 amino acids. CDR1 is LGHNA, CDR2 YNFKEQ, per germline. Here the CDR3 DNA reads TGTGCCAGCAGCGGGGGGAACAGGGCCGGTGGCTACACCTTC. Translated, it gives CASSGGNRAGGYTF.

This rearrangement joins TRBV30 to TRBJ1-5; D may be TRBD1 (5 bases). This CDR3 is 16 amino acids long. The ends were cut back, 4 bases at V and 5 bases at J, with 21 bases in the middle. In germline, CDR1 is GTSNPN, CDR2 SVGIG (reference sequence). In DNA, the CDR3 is TGTGCCTGGACCCAAAGTGGGGGACTCTCTGATCAGCCCCAGCATTTT. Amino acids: CAWTQSGGLSDQPQHF.

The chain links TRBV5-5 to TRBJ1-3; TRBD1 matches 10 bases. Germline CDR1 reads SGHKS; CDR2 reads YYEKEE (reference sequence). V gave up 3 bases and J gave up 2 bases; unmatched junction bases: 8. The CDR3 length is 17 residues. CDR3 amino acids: CASSSTGTGVTGNTIYF. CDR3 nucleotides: TGTGCCAGCAGCTCTACCGGGACAGGGGTCACTGGAAACACCATATATTTT. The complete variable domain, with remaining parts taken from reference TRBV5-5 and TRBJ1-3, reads DAGVTQSPTHLIKTRGQQVTLRCSPISGHKSVSWYQQVLGQGPQFIFQYYEKEERGRGNFPDRFSARQFPNYSSELNVNALLLGDSALYLCASSSTGTGVTGNTIYFGEGSWLTVV.

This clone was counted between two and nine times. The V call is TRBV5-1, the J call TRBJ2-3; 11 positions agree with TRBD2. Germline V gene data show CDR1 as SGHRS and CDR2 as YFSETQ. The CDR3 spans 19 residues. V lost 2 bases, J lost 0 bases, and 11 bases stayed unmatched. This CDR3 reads CASSLYPTSGDPSTDTQYF. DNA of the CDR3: TGCGCCAGCAGCTTATATCCGACTAGCGGGGACCCTAGCACAGATACGCAGTATTTT. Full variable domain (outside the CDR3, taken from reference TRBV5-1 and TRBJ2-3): KAGVTQTPRYLIKTRGQQVTLSCSPISGHRSVSWYQQTPGQGLQFLFEYFSETQRNKGNFPGRFSGRQFSNSRSEMNVSTLELGDSALYLCASSLYPTSGDPSTDTQYFGPGTRLTVL.